This TCR beta chain was sequenced during a study of shared clonotypes between healthy human individuals. General observations from the study: Naive subsets tended to show greater estimated richness than memory subsets. In contrast to clonotypes shared by all four donors, non-shared clonotypes had lower generation probabilities.

Clones were read by immunoSEQ multiplex PCR, and TCRdb kept only the in-frame ones, dropping some. The profile shows millions of clones, around 94% of them singletons. As regards this clone: Its antigen is as yet unknown. Other DNA sequences of this sample code for an identical CDR3.

From germline, CDR1 is SGHTA and CDR2 FQGNSA. After removal of 6 bases from V and 6 bases from J, the junction contained 7 bases not matched to a gene. The CDR3 contains 15 residues. Sample: naive CD4+ T cells sorted from blood. Described subset: CD45RA+ positively selected. This chain connects TRBV7-2 to TRBJ2-1; 11 bases are shared with TRBD1. The source is a man between 18 and 29 years old in good health. This chain's CDR3 is CASSPGTGGFNEQFF. The DNA of the CDR3 is TGTGCCAGCAGTCCCGGGACAGGGGGGTTCAATGAGCAGTTCTTC.